The 15 T cell receptor beta chains below all came from one sample that was sequenced in a study of shared clonotypes between healthy human individuals. Measured with immunoSEQ multiplex PCR; TCRdb has only the in-frame clones, and not every one. The sample lists around 600,000 clones, about 98% seen once, with less than 0.35% in the top ten. Terminally differentiated effector memory CD45RA+ cells were excluded from the naive CD8 cells, which were CD45RO-negative and positively selected for CCR7. Sequences were obtained from naive CD8+ T cells sorted from blood. These receptors came from a man aged 30 to 45 in good health.

This clone occurred once. The rearrangement uses TRBV2 and TRBJ2-1, with 7 bases identical to TRBD2. The CDR3 extends over 15 amino acids. Germline CDR1 is SNHLY and CDR2 is FYNNEI. V lost 11 bases to trimming and J lost 10 bases; unmatched junction nucleotides: 20. The CDR3 sequence: CAGKTSSDNRVEQFF. The CDR3 DNA sequence: TGTGCCGGGAAGACTAGCTCCGATAATCGAGTGGAGCAGTTCTTC.

The CDR3 loop reads CASSQTGQVNNEQFF. DNA of the CDR3: TGTGCCAGCAGCCAGACGGGACAGGTTAACAATGAGCAGTTCTTC. The genes are TRBV7-9 and TRBJ2-1; 8 bases fit TRBD1. This CDR3 region has 15 residues. Unmatched junction bases numbered 8, after V lost 5 bases and J lost 5 bases. From germline, CDR1 is SEHNR and CDR2 FQNEAQ (reference sequence).

The chain joins TRBV6-1 to TRBJ2-5; the D gene is possibly TRBD1 (6 bases). The V end was cut by 6 bases, the J end by 1 base, with 12 bases between. CDR1 is MNHNS and CDR2 is SASEGT in the germline V gene. CDR3 size: 14 residues. CDR3 sequence: CASRVTGSQETQYF. In DNA form, the CDR3 reads TGTGCCAGCAGAGTGACAGGAAGCCAAGAGACCCAGTACTTC.

This chain joins TRBV27 and TRBJ2-4, with D tentatively TRBD1 or TRBD2 (5 bases each). Germline-derived CDR1 and CDR2 are MNHEY and SMNVEV (reference sequence). Trimming removed 5 bases at V and 0 bases at J, with 17 bases between. The CDR3 has 17 amino acids. Here the CDR3 reads CASSPAGIALAKNIQYF. The DNA for the CDR3 is TGTGCCAGCAGTCCCGCAGGGATAGCGTTAGCCAAAAACATTCAGTACTTC.

This rearrangement joins TRBV14 to TRBJ2-1; D possibly corresponds to TRBD2 (6 bases). From germline, CDR1 is SGHDN and CDR2 FVKESK. Trimming took off 0 bases at V and 10 bases at J, with 19 bases between the two ends. The CDR3 consists of 16 residues. This CDR3 reads CASSQDFSAQGREQFF. The CDR3 DNA reads TGTGCCAGCAGCCAAGATTTCTCGGCCCAAGGGAGGGAGCAGTTCTTC.

The chain has TRBV28 and TRBJ2-2, with 7 bases matching TRBD2. The CDR3 is 17 residues long. Per the germline V gene, CDR1 is MDHEN and CDR2 is SYDVKM. Trimming at V came to 2 bases and at J to 5 bases, leaving 11 bases not matched to a gene. The CDR3 sequence: CASSLGREYRGTGELFF. The CDR3 DNA follows: TGTGCCAGCAGTTTAGGGCGGGAGTACAGAGGAACCGGGGAGCTGTTTTTT.

This chain joins TRBV29-1 and TRBJ2-7; 10 nucleotides match TRBD1. Germline V CDR1 and CDR2: SQVTM, ANQGSEA. J gave up 5 bases and V 7 bases, and 8 bases lay outside the gene matches. This CDR3 region has 13 residues. CDR3 bases: TGCAGCGCCGTGGGACAGGGGCTCGACGAGCAGTACTTC. It is translated as CSAVGQGLDEQYF.

The V and J genes are TRBV27 and TRBJ2-7; 9 nucleotides align to TRBD1. J lost 2 bases, V lost 2 bases, and 4 bases had no gene match. This CDR3 comprises 15 residues. CDR1 is MNHEY, CDR2 SMNVEV, per germline (reference sequence). As DNA, the CDR3 is TGTGCCAGCAGTTTAAGGACAGGGGTAGCCTACGAGCAGTACTTC. It codes for CASSLRTGVAYEQYF.

This sequence joins TRBV14 and TRBJ2-2; TRBD1 aligns across 8 bases. The length of the CDR3 is 17 residues. Germline V lookup: CDR1 SGHDN, CDR2 FVKESK. V lost 2 bases and J lost 2; bases outside the gene matches: 7. CDR3 residues: CASSQFIRGPNTGELFF. In nucleotides, the CDR3 is TGTGCCAGCAGCCAATTTATCAGGGGGCCCAACACCGGGGAGCTGTTTTTT.

The V and J genes are TRBV7-8 and TRBJ2-6; D is possibly TRBD2 (6 bases). Per the germline V gene, CDR1 is SGHVS and CDR2 is FQNEAQ. The CDR3 is made up of 18 amino acids. The ends were cut back, 3 bases at V and 0 bases at J, with 15 bases in the middle. CDR3 nucleotide sequence: TGTGCCAGCAGCTTCTCCCGGGACTCGAGCTCTGGGGCCAACGTCCTGACTTTC. Translated: CASSFSRDSSSGANVLTF.

The rearrangement joins TRBV27 to TRBJ2-1, with TRBD2 matching over 8 bases. The CDR3 contains 14 residues. Germline CDR1 MNHEY, CDR2 SMNVEV (reference sequence). Trimming removed 5 bases from V and 6 bases from J; junction bases left unmatched: 6. The CDR3 reads CASSPGTRGNEQFF. Written as DNA, the CDR3 is TGTGCCAGCAGTCCGGGGACTAGGGGCAATGAGCAGTTCTTC.

V and J are TRBV27 and TRBJ2-1, with a possible D match to TRBD1 (5 bases). V was shortened by 6 bases and J by 6 bases, with 12 bases between the two germline ends. Germline CDR1 and CDR2: MNHEY and SMNVEV (reference sequence). There are 13 residues in the CDR3. The CDR3 here is CASRRLDSNEQFF. The CDR3 bases are TGTGCCAGCAGGCGCCTAGACAGCAATGAGCAGTTCTTC.

The V call is TRBV10-1, the J call TRBJ2-7; weak D call: TRBD1 (6 bases). V was clipped by 9 bases and J by 3 bases, with 15 bases between them. Germline CDR1 and CDR2: WNHNN and SYGVQD (reference sequence). This CDR3 region has 13 residues. The CDR3 protein is CAREDSSFYEQYF. DNA for the CDR3: TGCGCCAGGGAGGACAGTTCCTTCTACGAGCAGTACTTC.

This sequence joins TRBV2 and TRBJ2-1, with D possibly matching TRBD2 (6 bases). Germline V gene lookup returns CDR1 SNHLY and CDR2 FYNNEI. The V gene lost 7 bases and the J gene lost 1 base, with 14 bases spanning the gap. The length of the CDR3 is 15 residues. The CDR3 spells CASKAASDSYNEQFF. CDR3 nucleotide sequence: TGTGCCAGCAAGGCGGCTAGCGATTCCTACAATGAGCAGTTCTTC.

The chain recombines TRBV27 with TRBJ2-1; 8 bases agree with TRBD2. This CDR3 is built from 15 residues. The germline V gene encodes CDR1 MNHEY and CDR2 SMNVEV (reference sequence). J gave up 1 base and V 8 bases, and 7 bases lay outside the gene matches. Here the CDR3 reads CASLITSGSYNEQFF. The DNA for the CDR3 is TGTGCCAGCCTCATCACTAGCGGTTCCTACAATGAGCAGTTCTTC.